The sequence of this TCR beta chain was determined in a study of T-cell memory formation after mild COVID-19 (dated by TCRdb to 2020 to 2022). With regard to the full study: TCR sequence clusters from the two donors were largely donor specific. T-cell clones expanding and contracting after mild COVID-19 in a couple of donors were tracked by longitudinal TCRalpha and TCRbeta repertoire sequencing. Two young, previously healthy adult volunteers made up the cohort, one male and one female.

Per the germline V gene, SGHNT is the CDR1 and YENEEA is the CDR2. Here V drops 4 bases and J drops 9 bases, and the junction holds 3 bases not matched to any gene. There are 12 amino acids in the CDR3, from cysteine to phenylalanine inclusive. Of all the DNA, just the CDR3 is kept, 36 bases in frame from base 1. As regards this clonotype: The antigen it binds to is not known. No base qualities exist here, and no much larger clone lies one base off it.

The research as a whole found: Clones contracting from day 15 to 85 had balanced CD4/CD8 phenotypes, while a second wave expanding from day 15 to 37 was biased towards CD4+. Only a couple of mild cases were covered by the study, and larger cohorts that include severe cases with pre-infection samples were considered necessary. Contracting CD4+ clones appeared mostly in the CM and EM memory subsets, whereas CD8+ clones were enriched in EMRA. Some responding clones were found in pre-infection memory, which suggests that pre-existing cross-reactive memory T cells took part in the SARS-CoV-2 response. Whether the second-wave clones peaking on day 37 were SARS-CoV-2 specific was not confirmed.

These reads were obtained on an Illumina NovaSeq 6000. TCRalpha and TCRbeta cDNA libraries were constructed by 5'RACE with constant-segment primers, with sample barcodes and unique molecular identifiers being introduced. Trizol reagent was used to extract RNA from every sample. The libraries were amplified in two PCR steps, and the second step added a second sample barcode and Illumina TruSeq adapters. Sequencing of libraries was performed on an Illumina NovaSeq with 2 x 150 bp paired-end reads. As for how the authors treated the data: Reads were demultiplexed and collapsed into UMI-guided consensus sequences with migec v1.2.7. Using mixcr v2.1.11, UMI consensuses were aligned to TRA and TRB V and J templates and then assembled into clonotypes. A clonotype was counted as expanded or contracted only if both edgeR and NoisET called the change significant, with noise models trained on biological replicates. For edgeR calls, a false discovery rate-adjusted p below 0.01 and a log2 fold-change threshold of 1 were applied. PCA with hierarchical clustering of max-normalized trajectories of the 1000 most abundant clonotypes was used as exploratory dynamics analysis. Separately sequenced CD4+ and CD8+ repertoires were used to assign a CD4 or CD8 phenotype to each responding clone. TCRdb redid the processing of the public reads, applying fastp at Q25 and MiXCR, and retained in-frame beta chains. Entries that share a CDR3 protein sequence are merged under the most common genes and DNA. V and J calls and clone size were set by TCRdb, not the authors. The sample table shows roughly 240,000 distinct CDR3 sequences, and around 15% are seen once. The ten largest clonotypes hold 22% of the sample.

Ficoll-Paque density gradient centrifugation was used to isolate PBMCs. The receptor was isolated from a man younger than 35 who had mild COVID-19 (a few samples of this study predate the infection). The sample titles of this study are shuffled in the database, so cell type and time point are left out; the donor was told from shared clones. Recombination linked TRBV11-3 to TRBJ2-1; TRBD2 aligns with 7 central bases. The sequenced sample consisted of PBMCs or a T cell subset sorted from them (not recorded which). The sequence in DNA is TGTGCCAGCAGCTCGGGGGGAGGTGAGCAGTTCTTC. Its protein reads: CASSSGGGEQFF.